This TCR beta chain is from a study of early T cells in non-severe SARS-CoV-2 infection. On the study more broadly: It was bulk RNA from unsorted whole blood that was sequenced, and the chains were unpaired. Broader study findings: Matches to VDJdb favored anti-spike CD8 responses and missed private and CD4 specificities.

CDR1 SNHLY and CDR2 FYNNEI come from the germline V gene. With V trimmed by 4 bases and J by 1 base, 5 bases remained unmatched. The CDR3 runs 16 residues. Unique molecular identifiers were attached to individual cDNA molecules. TCRdb reanalysed the 5' RACE reads using MiXCR and keeps one entry per CDR3 protein. This table has 85,000 to 95,000 distinct CDR3 sequences, 14% to 15% appearing once. As regards this clonotype: Its antigen is currently unknown.

The sequencing sample was made of whole blood. The V and J genes are TRBV2 and TRBJ2-5, with 11 bases aligning to TRBD2. The TCR originated in an adult who was a healthcare worker with PCR-confirmed SARS-CoV-2 infection or an uninfected control (not recorded which). CDR3: CASSARLAGLQETQYF. CDR3 coding DNA: TGTGCCAGCAGTGCGAGACTAGCGGGACTCCAAGAGACCCAGTACTTC.